These 31 T cell receptor beta chains were sequenced from one sample in a study of cytomegalovirus exposure and HLA in healthy donors. This PCR relied on a set of 60 Vbeta primers and 13 Jbeta primers. Produced via immunoSEQ multiplex PCR; TCRdb's table is partial and in-frame only. This repertoire shows some 200,000 clones, approximately 70% found once; its top ten account for 2.6%. Sample: PBMCs. The receptors here all came from a man aged 35 to 55 in good health and CMV-seropositive.

J is TRBJ1-5 and V is TRBV19; TRBD1 agrees at 8 bases. In germline, CDR1 is LNHDA, CDR2 SQIVND (reference sequence). The V and J ends lost 2 bases and 7 bases, in that order; junction bases with no gene match: 4. CDR3 length: 14 residues. The CDR3 spells CASSIQGAWQPQHF. Here the CDR3 DNA reads TGTGCCAGTAGTATACAGGGGGCATGGCAGCCCCAGCATTTT. Together with reference TRBV19 and TRBJ1-5, the CDR3 gives the full variable domain: DGGITQSPKYLFRKEGQNVTLSCEQNLNHDAMYWYRQDPGQGLRLIYYSQIVNDFQKGDIAEGYSVSREKKESFPLTVTSAQKNPTAFYLCASSIQGAWQPQHFGDGTRLSIL.

This chain connects TRBV19 to TRBJ1-5; 8 bases agree with TRBD1. The CDR3 has 17 amino acids. The germline gives CDR1 LNHDA, CDR2 SQIVND (reference sequence). V shed 3 bases and J 2 bases; nucleotides not matched to a gene: 9. The CDR3 protein is CASSMTGEWTGNQPQHF. The CDR3 DNA reads as TGTGCCAGTAGTATGACAGGGGAGTGGACCGGCAATCAGCCCCAGCATTTT.

Of note for this clone: Other nucleotide sequences from this sample produce the same CDR3. The chain couples TRBV5-4 to TRBJ1-3, with a possible D match to TRBD1 (5 bases). From germline, CDR1 is SGHNT and CDR2 YYREEE (reference sequence). V lost 5 bases to trimming and J lost 2 bases, with 11 bases between them. The CDR3 runs to 14 residues. CDR3 sequence (DNA): TGTGCCAGCAGTCTACCAGGGACTGGAAACACCATATATTTT. Translation: CASSLPGTGNTIYF.

V is TRBV18 and J is TRBJ1-4, with D maybe TRBD1 (5 bases). Trimming took off 3 bases at V and 8 bases at J, with 13 bases between the two ends. The CDR3 is 14 amino acids. The germline gives CDR1 KGHSH, CDR2 LQKENI. CDR3 loop: CASSPQGPGEKLFF. The CDR3, as DNA: TGTGCCAGCTCACCGCAGGGCCCGGGCGAAAAACTGTTTTTT. The whole variable domain, remainder taken from reference TRBV18 and TRBJ1-4, is NAGVMQNPRHLVRRRGQEARLRCSPMKGHSHVYWYRQLPEEGLKFMVYLQKENIIDESGMPKERFSAEFPKEGPSILRIQQVVRGDSAAYFCASSPQGPGEKLFFGSGTQLSVL.

The chain recombines TRBV2 with TRBJ1-1; the D is unclear. Trimming left V 2 bases short and J 3 bases short, with 13 bases between. The germline CDR1 and CDR2 sequences are SNHLY and FYNNEI. The CDR3 consists of 15 residues. The CDR3 loop reads CASSELRLSYTEAFF. CDR3 DNA: TGTGCCAGCAGTGAATTGAGACTGAGCTACACTGAAGCTTTCTTT.

The chain couples TRBV5-6 to TRBJ2-7; a weak D match, TRBD2 (5 bases). The germline CDR1 and CDR2 sequences are SGHDT and YYEEEE. The CDR3 spans 12 residues. Trimming cost V 4 bases and J 6 bases, with 11 bases left between them. The chain's CDR3 is CASSATTLEQYF. The CDR3, as DNA: TGTGCCAGCAGCGCGACTACCCTCGAGCAGTACTTC.

The V gene is TRBV4-2, the J gene TRBJ1-1; D perhaps matches TRBD1 (5 bases). V gave up 1 base and J gave up 0 bases, with 12 bases separating them. Per germline, CDR1 LGHNA and CDR2 YNFKEQ. The CDR3 runs 16 residues. CDR3 DNA: TGTGCCAGCAGCCAAGGGGGCGCGGGGTTGAACACTGAAGCTTTCTTT. It codes for CASSQGGAGLNTEAFF.

The chain is built from TRBV7-2 and TRBJ2-5; no clear D gene. Near its end, the DNA agrees better with TRBJ2-7, so the J call may be wrong. CDR1 is SGHTA, CDR2 FQGNSA, per germline. There are 14 residues in the CDR3. This CDR3 is CASSLVPILYEQYF. CDR3 nucleotides: TGTGCCAGCAGCTTAGTACCGATCCTCTACGAGCAGTACTTC.

The chain joins TRBV12-5 to TRBJ2-3; unclear D gene. The CDR3 loop spans 15 amino acids. V gave up 5 bases and J gave up 2 bases, with 14 bases separating them. Germline CDR1 is LGHNT and CDR2 is FRNRAP. In DNA, the CDR3 is TGTGCTAGTGGTCCGCATGGGCAGCCCACAGATACGCAGTATTTT. This encodes CASGPHGQPTDTQYF. The whole variable domain, remainder taken from reference TRBV12-5 and TRBJ2-3, is DARVTQTPRHKVTEMGQEVTMRCQPILGHNTVFWYRQTMMQGLELLAYFRNRAPLDDSGMPKDRFSAEMPDATLATLKIQPSEPRDSAVYFCASGPHGQPTDTQYFGPGTRLTVL.

The chain employs TRBV5-1 and TRBJ2-5; the D gene could be TRBD1 or TRBD2 (6 bases each). The J call could be wrong; TRBJ2-7 is a better fit for the DNA end. The CDR3 has 14 residues. Germline CDR1 and CDR2: SGHRS and YFSETQ. DNA for the CDR3: TGCGCCAGCAGTTCCGGAGGAGGGGGCTACGAGCAGTACTTC. Protein: CASSSGGGGYEQYF.

This clone was picked up a small number of times. The chain recombines TRBV28 with TRBJ2-7; D possibly corresponds to TRBD1 (6 bases). The length of the CDR3 is 17 residues. Trimming left V 6 bases short and J 6 bases short, with 27 bases between. The germline V gene has CDR1 MDHEN and CDR2 SYDVKM. In nucleotides, the CDR3 is TGTGCCAGCAGCTCACTGGGGCCTACAGGGATAAGGGGCGAGCAGTACTTC. Translation gives CASSSLGPTGIRGEQYF.

This clone was seen only once. This rearrangement joins TRBV5-4 to TRBJ1-4; no clear D gene. Trimming took off 4 bases at V and 6 bases at J, with 19 bases between the two ends. Germline assignment: CDR1 SGHNT and CDR2 YYREEE (reference sequence). The length of the CDR3 is 16 residues. CDR3 amino acids: CASSRTRGSGDEKLFF. The CDR3 DNA is TGTGCCAGCAGCAGAACGCGGGGAAGTGGTGATGAAAAACTGTTTTTT.

The chain employs TRBV7-3 and TRBJ1-5, with no clear D. The ends were cut back, 1 base at V and 7 bases at J, with 8 bases in the middle. Germline V lookup: CDR1 SGHTA, CDR2 FQGTGA. This CDR3 comprises 13 residues. The CDR3 reads CASSLNSGQPQHF. CDR3 sequence (DNA): TGTGCCAGCAGCTTAAATTCCGGGCAGCCCCAGCATTTT. Filled out from reference TRBV7-3 and TRBJ1-5, the complete variable domain reads GAGVSQTPSNKVTEKGKYVELRCDPISGHTALYWYRQSLGQGPEFLIYFQGTGAADDSGLPNDRFFAVRPEGSVSTLKIQRTERGDSAVYLCASSLNSGQPQHFGDGTRLSIL.

The chain couples TRBV7-3 to TRBJ1-1, with D tentatively TRBD1 (6 bases). The V end lost 0 bases, the J end lost 4 bases, and 18 bases lay between the germline ends. Germline values: CDR1 SGHTA, CDR2 FQGTGA. The CDR3 is 17 amino acids. CDR3 amino acids: CASSLTPPEGGGTEAFF. CDR3 coding DNA: TGTGCCAGCAGCTTAACCCCGCCCGAGGGGGGGGGCACTGAAGCTTTCTTT.

This clone came up once. The V gene is TRBV19, the J gene TRBJ1-6, with 11 bases lining up with TRBD1. Trimming removed 6 bases from V and 10 bases from J; junction bases left unmatched: 8. Germline-derived CDR1 and CDR2 are LNHDA and SQIVND (reference sequence). There are 15 residues in the CDR3. CDR3 nucleotides: TGTGCCAGTAGGCCGGGACAGGGGGTAGGATCACCCCTCCACTTT. Its protein product is CASRPGQGVGSPLHF.

The V and J genes are TRBV7-2 and TRBJ2-1, with 10 bases aligning to TRBD2. CDR3 length: 16 amino acids. The V gene end was trimmed by 4 bases and the J gene end by 4 bases; junction bases not matched to a gene: 7. The germline V gene encodes CDR1 SGHTA and CDR2 FQGNSA. CDR3 region: CASSSSGTSVYNEQFF. CDR3 DNA: TGTGCCAGCAGCTCCTCCGGGACTAGCGTTTACAATGAGCAGTTCTTC.

The genes are TRBV9 and TRBJ2-4; possible D gene TRBD2, 6 bases. CDR1 and CDR2 from the germline V gene are SGDLS and YYNGEE. The CDR3 extends over 15 amino acids. The germline V and J ends were trimmed by 0 bases and 6 bases, with 13 bases remaining between them. The CDR3 loop is CASSVGGSGRNIQYF. The CDR3, as DNA: TGTGCCAGCAGCGTAGGAGGTAGCGGAAGAAACATTCAGTACTTC.

This chain joins TRBV19 and TRBJ2-7; a possible D gene is TRBD2 (5 bases). Germline CDR1 and CDR2: LNHDA and SQIVND (reference sequence). Trimming left V 6 bases short and J 7 bases short, with 16 bases between. The CDR3 consists of 13 residues. The CDR3 here is CASSAGPGGEQYF. Here the CDR3 DNA reads TGTGCCAGTAGCGCTGGGCCCGGCGGGGAGCAGTACTTC.

This clone appeared a single time. The rearrangement joins TRBV2 to TRBJ2-2; D is perhaps TRBD2 (5 bases). CDR3 size: 13 residues. V was shortened by 8 bases and J by 2 bases, with 9 bases between the two germline ends. The germline V gene encodes CDR1 SNHLY and CDR2 FYNNEI. In DNA form, the CDR3 reads TGTGCCAGCGGGAGACTCAACACCGGGGAGCTGTTTTTT. Translated, it gives CASGRLNTGELFF.

The V gene is TRBV5-6, the J gene TRBJ1-1, with 9 bases aligning to TRBD1. V lost 4 bases and J lost 11; bases outside the gene matches: 18. Germline loops: CDR1 SGHDT, CDR2 YYEEEE. The CDR3 totals 16 residues. The CDR3 loop is CASSTAGQGPGKEAFF. CDR3 bases: TGTGCCAGCAGCACAGCGGGACAGGGACCGGGAAAGGAGGCTTTCTTT.

This clone was recorded only once. The chain has TRBV5-6 and TRBJ2-5, with D perhaps TRBD2 (5 bases). In germline, CDR1 is SGHDT, CDR2 YYEEEE. V was trimmed by 2 bases and J by 5 bases, leaving 16 bases between them. This CDR3 contains 15 residues. CDR3 amino acids: CASSLLVSVGETQYF. The DNA of the CDR3 is TGTGCCAGCAGCTTACTAGTATCGGTTGGGGAGACCCAGTACTTC.

This clone was seen more than once but under ten times. This sequence joins TRBV6-5 and TRBJ1-6; 7 bases are shared with TRBD1. The trim removed 5 bases at V and 7 bases at J, leaving 5 bases unmatched. The CDR3 is 14 residues long. CDR1 MNHEY and CDR2 SVGAGI come from the germline V gene. The CDR3 DNA reads as TGTGCCAGCAGTGCGGACAGGAGGAATTCACCCCTCCACTTT. This codes for CASSADRRNSPLHF.

On this clone: Other nucleotide sequences in the sample specify the same CDR3. CDR3 protein: CATSRDRGETQYF. DNA for the CDR3: TGTGCCACCAGCAGGGACAGGGGAGAGACCCAGTACTTC. The chain couples TRBV15 to TRBJ2-5, with 9 nucleotides matching TRBD1. The V and J ends lost 3 bases and 4 bases, in that order; junction bases with no gene match: 0. Looked up from germline, CDR1 is LNHNV and CDR2 is YYDKDF (reference sequence). The CDR3 extends over 13 amino acids.

This clone was counted between two and nine times. The CDR3 DNA reads as TGCGCCAGCAGCCGCCGTCAGATGGATGAGCAGTTCTTC. Protein: CASSRRQMDEQFF. V usage is TRBV4-3 and J usage is TRBJ2-1; D not resolved. Germline V gene data show CDR1 as LGHNA and CDR2 as YSLEER. The CDR3 totals 13 residues. V was cut by 4 bases and J by 8 bases, with 12 bases left in between.

This clone was recorded only once. This chain joins TRBV18 and TRBJ1-2; 10 bases line up with TRBD1. This CDR3 region has 17 residues. V lost 3 bases to trimming and J lost 0 bases; unmatched junction nucleotides: 7. Germline V gene sequence: CDR1 KGHSH, CDR2 LQKENI. As DNA, the CDR3 is TGTGCCAGCTCACCGGCGGGACAGGGGACTACTAACTATGGCTACACCTTC. It encodes CASSPAGQGTTNYGYTF. Drawing the rest from reference TRBV18 and TRBJ1-2, the complete variable domain is NAGVMQNPRHLVRRRGQEARLRCSPMKGHSHVYWYRQLPEEGLKFMVYLQKENIIDESGMPKERFSAEFPKEGPSILRIQQVVRGDSAAYFCASSPAGQGTTNYGYTFGSGTRLTVV.

The CDR3, as DNA: TGTGCCAGCAGCCACCGGGACAGCTCCTACGAGCAGTACTTC. Translation gives CASSHRDSSYEQYF. The chain recombines TRBV5-4 with TRBJ2-7; 7 positions match TRBD1. Germline CDR1 reads SGHNT; CDR2 reads YYREEE (reference sequence). Trimming cost V 4 bases and J 0 bases; bases outside gene matches: 4. The CDR3 spans 14 residues. Supplemented by reference TRBV5-4 and TRBJ2-7, the full variable domain reads ETGVTQSPTHLIKTRGQQVTLRCSSQSGHNTVSWYQQALGQGPQFIFQYYREEENGRGNFPPRFSGLQFPNYSSELNVNALELDDSALYLCASSHRDSSYEQYFGPGTRLTVT.

The rearrangement joins TRBV6-5 to TRBJ2-7; TRBD1 might be the D (5 bases). Trimming took off 5 bases at V and 1 base at J, with 12 bases between the two ends. The CDR3 covers 14 residues. The germline V gene has CDR1 MNHEY and CDR2 SVGAGI. DNA for the CDR3: TGTGCCAGCAGTAAAACCGACAGTTCCTACGAGCAGTACTTC. Translation: CASSKTDSSYEQYF.

The chain employs TRBV12-5 and TRBJ1-3; no definite D call. Trimming took 4 bases from V and 4 from J, leaving 5 bases between them. The CDR3 consists of 12 residues. Germline values: CDR1 LGHNT, CDR2 FRNRAP. The CDR3 DNA follows: TGTGCTAGTGGTTCGGAGGGAAACACCATATATTTT. Amino acid sequence: CASGSEGNTIYF. Together with reference TRBV12-5 and TRBJ1-3, the CDR3 gives the full variable domain: DARVTQTPRHKVTEMGQEVTMRCQPILGHNTVFWYRQTMMQGLELLAYFRNRAPLDDSGMPKDRFSAEMPDATLATLKIQPSEPRDSAVYFCASGSEGNTIYFGEGSWLTVV.

This clone has more than one count but fewer than ten. The CDR3 DNA is TGTGCCAGCAGCGTAACCCCCAGCGGGGGGGTCCGGGAGACCCAGTACTTC. Protein: CASSVTPSGGVRETQYF. The chain combines TRBV9 with TRBJ2-5, with 10 nucleotides matching TRBD2. Germline CDR1 SGDLS, CDR2 YYNGEE. V lost 1 base to trimming and J lost 5 bases; unmatched junction nucleotides: 11. This CDR3 contains 17 residues.

The chain combines TRBV7-8 with TRBJ2-3; 12 nucleotides line up with TRBD2. J gave up 4 bases and V 5 bases, and 4 bases lay outside the gene matches. CDR1 is SGHVS, CDR2 FQNEAQ, per germline. The CDR3 loop spans 15 amino acids. For the CDR3, the DNA is TGTGCCAGCAGCGCAGGACTAGCGGGATCAGATACGCAGTATTTT. Its translation is CASSAGLAGSDTQYF.

This clone appeared once. The J gene is TRBJ2-1, the V gene TRBV15; weak D call: TRBD2 (6 bases). This CDR3 contains 12 residues. The V gene lost 1 base and the J gene lost 12 bases, with 10 bases spanning the gap. Germline CDR1 and CDR2: LNHNV and YYDKDF (reference sequence). The CDR3: CATSRGPEGQFF. The CDR3 DNA sequence: TGTGCCACCAGCAGAGGACCGGAGGGGCAGTTCTTC.